In its sample, the clone carrying this T cell receptor (beta chain) was seen a few times. Its antigen remains unidentified. The trim removed 10 bases at V and 5 bases at J, leaving 11 bases unmatched. CDR1 SGHAT and CDR2 FQNNGV come from the germline V gene. The CDR3 runs to 14 residues. The sample is drawn from a study of T-cell reconstitution after alpha-beta-depleted transplantation in children. Overall study results and limits: T-cell numbers and diversity one year post-transplant derived largely from freshly generated T cells. As was reported, about two months after transplant, alpha-beta T cells came from several hundred expanded graft clones. The origin of high day-60 TCRbeta diversity in some patients lay in surviving recipient T cells and thymic progenitors.

A library of TCRbeta sequences, prepared with unique molecular identifiers, was generated. TCRdb independently ran MiXCR on the PCR reads; one entry per CDR3 protein. The table lists 450,000 to 550,000 distinct CDR3 sequences, 9.5% to 12% of them singletons, with about 14% in the top ten. The chain carries TRBV11-2 and TRBJ2-3; 8 bases map to TRBD2. Sequences were derived from PBMCs, mostly from graft donor cells, sampled 180 days after TCRalphabeta/CD19-depleted stem cell transplant. The sequence was collected from a female patient under 10 years old who had a stem cell transplant for aplastic anemia, so the T cells may come from the graft donor. The CDR3 sequence: CATRLAGQKDTQYF. DNA of the CDR3: TGTGCCACCCGGCTAGCGGGCCAAAAAGATACGCAGTATTTT.